This T cell receptor (beta chain) was documented in a study of cytomegalovirus exposure and HLA in healthy donors. Study-level background: Early released data had about 85 million unique TCRs, all coming from HLA-typed donors.

Study results and limitations: Per a prior analysis, the majority of TCR beta V segments were productive roughly 90% or roughly 30% of the time.

For this clone: Its antigen is undetermined.

V lost 4 bases, J lost 5 bases, and 11 bases lay in between. Germline V lookup: CDR1 SGHRS, CDR2 YFSETQ. The CDR3 is made up of 13 amino acids. Amplification used 60 Vbeta primers and 13 Jbeta primers. Sequencing was performed with immunoSEQ multiplex PCR; in TCRdb, only in-frame clones are kept and a portion is missing. The sample has tens of thousands of clones, about 74% seen once. V and J are TRBV5-1 and TRBJ2-3; no definite D call. Sequencing input: PBMCs. The receptor was derived from a man under 40 in good health and CMV-seronegative. The chain's CDR3 is CASSTPRVDTQYF. The CDR3 DNA follows: TGCGCCAGCAGCACCCCACGCGTAGATACGCAGTATTTT.